This T cell receptor beta chain was documented in a study of T-cell reconstitution after alpha-beta-depleted transplantation in children. Preparing the TCRbeta library involved the use of unique molecular identifiers. TCRdb reprocessed the PCR reads with MiXCR, giving one entry per CDR3 protein. The repertoire holds 210,000 or so distinct CDR3 sequences, with about a tenth as singletons. Per the germline V gene, CDR1 is KGHDR and CDR2 is SFDVKD. V lost 5 bases and J lost 7, with 25 bases in between. The CDR3 has 18 residues. This clonotype was picked up many times. Sequenced here: PBMCs, sampled before TCRalphabeta/CD19-depleted stem cell transplant. This chain connects TRBV24-1 to TRBJ2-2; TRBD1 is a possible D gene (5 bases). The TCR originated in a child younger than two with acute myeloid leukemia, due to receive a stem cell transplant. CDR3 residues: CATSAPVIYPRGHGELFF. The CDR3 DNA follows: TGTGCCACCAGTGCCCCGGTAATATATCCAAGGGGCCACGGGGAGCTGTTTTTT.